A selection of T cell receptor beta chains follows, all from one sample in a study of cytomegalovirus exposure and HLA in healthy donors. Sequencing used immunoSEQ multiplex PCR; TCRdb keeps in-frame clones, though not all of them. Of some 130,000 clones in the sample, roughly four fifths were seen once. The sample comprised PBMCs. The receptors derive from a boy aged 5-17 years in good health and CMV-seronegative. CDR3s include the opening cysteine and the closing phenylalanine or tryptophan. Each record gives: clone size, J gene, D gene, V gene, CDR3 protein, CDR3 DNA. A D gene is named only where the DNA matches it firmly. Clone size is not always given. Where it is, it says once, few, many or a class for expanded clones.

>-|TRBJ1-1|-|TRBV12-2
CASRPHLGESDMNTEAFF
TGTGCAAGTCGACCCCACCTCGGTGAGTCCGATATGAACACTGAAGCTTTCTTT
>-|TRBJ2-7|TRBD2|TRBV6-5
CASQPGLASDEQYF
TGTGCCAGCCAACCGGGACTAGCTTCCGACGAGCAGTACTTC
>-|TRBJ2-1|TRBD2|TRBV9
CASSVTPSGGNEQFF
TGTGCCAGCAGCGTAACTCCTAGCGGGGGCAATGAGCAGTTCTTC
>few|TRBJ2-3|TRBD2|TRBV4-2
CASSQGSRLAEDTQYF
TGTGCCAGCAGCCAAGGATCACGGCTAGCGGAAGATACGCAGTATTTT
>-|TRBJ2-2|TRBD2|TRBV25-1
CASSEKAISGRTGELFF
TGTGCCAGCAGTGAAAAGGCTATTAGCGGGAGAACCGGGGAGCTGTTTTTT
>-|TRBJ1-2|-|TRBV6-4
CASKIAEGAGGYTF
TGTGCCAGCAAGATCGCAGAGGGTGCGGGCGGCTACACCTTC
>-|TRBJ1-5|-|TRBV7-2
CASSLADLAGGPQHF
TGTGCCAGCAGCTTAGCGGACCTGGCGGGAGGGCCCCAGCATTTT
>-|TRBJ1-6|-|TRBV25-1
CASTTGFNSPLHF
TGTGCCAGCACTACAGGATTTAATTCACCCCTCCACTTT
>-|TRBJ1-1|-|TRBV4-1
CASRQRRGGPEAFF
TGCGCCAGCAGGCAGAGGCGGGGGGGCCCTGAAGCTTTCTTT
>few|TRBJ1-5|-|TRBV7-6
CASSLNFGGNQPQHF
TGTGCCAGCAGCTTAAATTTTGGGGGGAATCAGCCCCAGCATTTT
>few|TRBJ1-1|-|TRBV29-1
CSVERDCKAFF
TGCAGCGTTGAAAGGGACTGCAAAGCTTTCTTT
>-|TRBJ2-1|TRBD1|TRBV5-1
CASSGQGAGYNEQFF
TGCGCCAGCAGCGGGCAGGGGGCGGGGTACAATGAGCAGTTCTTC
>few|TRBJ1-1|-|TRBV5-4
CASSLPIGTPTEAFF
TGTGCCAGCAGCTTGCCAATCGGGACACCCACTGAAGCTTTCTTT
>-|TRBJ2-7|-|TRBV27
CASSLSGHLSYEQYF
TGTGCCAGCAGTTTATCCGGACATCTTTCCTACGAGCAGTACTTC
>-|TRBJ2-7|TRBD2|TRBV30
CAWTPQRRPSGRESYEQYF
TGTGCCTGGACTCCCCAACGGCGACCTAGCGGGAGGGAGTCCTACGAGCAGTACTTC
>-|TRBJ1-2|TRBD1|TRBV4-1
CASSQEVGQGGRGYTF
TGCGCCAGCAGCCAAGAGGTTGGACAGGGTGGACGCGGCTACACCTTC
>-|TRBJ2-1|TRBD2|TRBV11-1
CASSSGRPDNEQFF
TGTGCCAGCAGCAGCGGGAGACCTGACAATGAGCAGTTCTTC
>-|TRBJ2-7|TRBD2|TRBV19
CASRLRTSGTYEQYF
TGTGCCAGTAGGCTGAGGACTAGCGGAACCTACGAGCAGTACTTC
>once|TRBJ2-3|-|TRBV6-5
CASSYRPGDTQYF
TGTGCCAGCAGTTACCGGCCCGGGGATACGCAGTATTTT
>-|TRBJ2-5|-|TRBV15
CATSRDQGGQETQYF
TGTGCCACCAGCAGAGATCAAGGGGGCCAAGAGACCCAGTACTTC
>-|TRBJ2-1|TRBD2|TRBV7-8
CASSSSGTSVYNEQFF
TGTGCCAGCAGCTCATCCGGGACTAGCGTATACAATGAGCAGTTCTTC
>-|TRBJ2-2|-|TRBV19
CASSIYFPGELFF
TGTGCCAGTAGTATATACTTTCCCGGGGAGCTGTTTTTT
>-|TRBJ2-7|TRBD1|TRBV7-9
CASSLRAGGSYEQYF
TGTGCCAGCAGCTTACGAGCAGGGGGTTCCTACGAGCAGTACTTC
>-|TRBJ1-5|-|TRBV6-5
CASMQGSNQPQHF
TGTGCCAGCATGCAGGGGAGCAATCAGCCCCAGCATTTT
>-|TRBJ2-3|-|TRBV4-1
CASSQAPLAADTQYF
TGCGCCAGCAGCCAAGCCCCGTTAGCGGCAGATACGCAGTATTTT
>-|TRBJ2-1|TRBD1|TRBV30
CAWSGDRTAYNEQFF
TGTGCCTGGAGTGGGGACAGGACAGCCTACAATGAGCAGTTCTTC
>-|TRBJ1-1|-|TRBV27
CASSLRGNRPPEAFF
TGTGCCAGCAGTTTACGGGGGAACCGTCCCCCTGAAGCTTTCTTT
>-|TRBJ2-7|TRBD1|TRBV7-9
CASSQRDSNYEQYF
TGTGCCAGCAGCCAACGGGACAGTAACTACGAGCAGTACTTC
>-|TRBJ2-7|TRBD2|TRBV6-5
CASSPQTSGSYEQYF
TGTGCCAGCAGCCCTCAGACTAGCGGTTCCTACGAGCAGTACTTC
>once|TRBJ2-7|-|TRBV30
CAWSDTGEDYEQYF
TGTGCCTGGAGTGATACAGGGGAGGACTACGAGCAGTACTTC
>-|TRBJ2-7|TRBD2|TRBV6-5
CASSPGTSGNYEQYF
TGTGCCAGCAGCCCCGGGACTAGCGGGAATTACGAGCAGTACTTC
>-|TRBJ2-7|-|TRBV7-2
CASGPESGATYEQYF
TGTGCCAGCGGCCCTGAGAGCGGAGCAACCTACGAGCAGTACTTC
>-|TRBJ2-5|TRBD2|TRBV4-2
CASSPTPSGETQYF
TGTGCCAGCAGCCCGACCCCTAGCGGGGAGACCCAGTACTTC
>-|TRBJ1-2|TRBD1|TRBV5-4
CASSFDRGLVGYTF
TGTGCCAGCAGCTTCGACAGGGGGCTCGTCGGCTACACCTTC
>-|TRBJ1-1|-|TRBV5-1
CATAGQNTEAFF
TGCGCCACTGCGGGCCAGAACACTGAAGCTTTCTTT
>few|TRBJ1-1|-|TRBV7-9
CASSRQAVNTEAFF
TGTGCCAGCAGCCGACAGGCCGTGAACACTGAAGCTTTCTTT
>-|TRBJ1-1|-|TRBV2
CASSVDSENTEAFF
TGTGCCAGCAGCGTGGACAGCGAGAACACTGAAGCTTTCTTT
>-|TRBJ1-2|-|TRBV7-2
CASSSSGYGYTF
TGTGCCAGCAGCTCCTCCGGGTATGGCTACACCTTC
>-|TRBJ2-7|-|TRBV27
CASTPGGSYEQYF
TGTGCCAGCACCCCCGGAGGGTCCTACGAGCAGTACTTC
>-|TRBJ2-1|TRBD2|TRBV9
CASSVGASGIGEQFF
TGTGCCAGCAGCGTAGGGGCTAGCGGGATTGGCGAGCAGTTCTTC
>few|TRBJ1-4|TRBD1|TRBV2
CASNIGKDRGSEKLFF
TGTGCCAGCAACATCGGAAAGGACAGGGGAAGTGAAAAACTGTTTTTT
>few|TRBJ1-5|-|TRBV2
CASSDVAVPNQPQHF
TGTGCCAGCAGTGACGTCGCGGTACCTAATCAGCCCCAGCATTTT
>-|TRBJ2-3|-|TRBV11-3
CASSPVAGTDTQYF
TGTGCCAGCAGCCCCGTGGCGGGCACAGATACGCAGTATTTT
>-|TRBJ1-4|-|TRBV27
CAVRGGGEKLFF
TGTGCCGTCAGGGGCGGGGGCGAAAAACTGTTTTTT
>-|TRBJ2-4|-|TRBV13
CASSVQGAKNIQYF
TGTGCCAGCAGCGTACAGGGAGCCAAAAACATTCAGTACTTC
>-|TRBJ2-2|TRBD2|TRBV7-8
CASSLGASGGETGELFF
TGTGCCAGCAGCCTCGGGGCTAGCGGAGGGGAAACCGGGGAGCTGTTTTTT